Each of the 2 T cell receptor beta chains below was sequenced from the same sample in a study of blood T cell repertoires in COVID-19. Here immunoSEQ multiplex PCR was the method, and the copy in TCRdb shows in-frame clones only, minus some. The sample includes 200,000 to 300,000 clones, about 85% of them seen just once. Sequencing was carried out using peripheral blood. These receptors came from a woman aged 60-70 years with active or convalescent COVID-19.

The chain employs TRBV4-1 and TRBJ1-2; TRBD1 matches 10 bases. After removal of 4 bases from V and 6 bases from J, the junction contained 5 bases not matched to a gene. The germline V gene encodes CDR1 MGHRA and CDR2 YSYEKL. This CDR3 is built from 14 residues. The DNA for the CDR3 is TGCGCCAGCAGCCGTGGGACAGGGGAGAATGGCTACACCTTC. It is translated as CASSRGTGENGYTF.

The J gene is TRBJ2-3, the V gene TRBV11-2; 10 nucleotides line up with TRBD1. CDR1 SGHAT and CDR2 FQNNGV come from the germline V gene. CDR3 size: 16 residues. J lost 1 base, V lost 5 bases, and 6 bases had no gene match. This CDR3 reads CASSPGTGVRTDTQYF. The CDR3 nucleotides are TGTGCCAGCAGCCCCGGGACAGGGGTTCGCACAGATACGCAGTATTTT.